The present T cell receptor beta chain was sequenced within a study of cytomegalovirus exposure and HLA in healthy donors. Notes on the study in general: High sensitivity and specificity were reportedly achieved when the classifier diagnosed cytomegalovirus status.

Of note for this clone: What it binds is unknown.

All the people who gave samples were healthy bone marrow donors. CDR3 length: 13 residues. Germline V lookup: CDR1 SGHTA, CDR2 FQGNSA. V was clipped by 5 bases and J by 7 bases, with 14 bases between them. Primers included in the PCR were 60 Vbeta and 13 Jbeta primers. Per the authors' pipeline: Later work found around 72 million unique TCR beta chains, with about 10 million shared. Clones were sequenced by immunoSEQ multiplex PCR, and TCRdb holds only the in-frame ones, with some missing. That table gives V, J and clone size, and the DNA gave D and trimming. The sample has 140,000 or so clones, around three fifths seen once.

The V gene is TRBV7-2, the J gene TRBJ1-2, with unresolved D. The sample was PBMCs. This sequence originates from a male donor in good health and CMV-seronegative. CDR3 region: CASSHTVTSGYTF. The CDR3 nucleotides are TGTGCCAGCAGCCATACGGTCACTAGTGGCTACACCTTC.